This T cell receptor beta chain was captured by sequencing in a study of monozygotic twins with cystic fibrosis. Study-wide results and caveats: Clonality was generally low (median roughly 0.009), higher in the most severe patients.

Turning to this clone: What it recognizes is unknown.

The CDR3 runs 16 residues. Per germline, CDR1 LGHNA and CDR2 YSLEER. The trim removed 3 bases at V and 3 bases at J, leaving 4 bases unmatched. TCRdb's copy holds only in-frame clones and misses some; the assay was immunoSEQ multiplex PCR. The sample has thousands of clones; approximately 96% are singletons. The sequence came from a boy under 10 years old with cystic fibrosis. Material: blood. The rearrangement uses TRBV4-3 and TRBJ2-5; 13 nucleotides match TRBD2. The CDR3 nucleotides are TGCGCCAGCAGCCACCGACTAGCGGGGGGAGAAGAGACCCAGTACTTC. Translated: CASSHRLAGGEETQYF.